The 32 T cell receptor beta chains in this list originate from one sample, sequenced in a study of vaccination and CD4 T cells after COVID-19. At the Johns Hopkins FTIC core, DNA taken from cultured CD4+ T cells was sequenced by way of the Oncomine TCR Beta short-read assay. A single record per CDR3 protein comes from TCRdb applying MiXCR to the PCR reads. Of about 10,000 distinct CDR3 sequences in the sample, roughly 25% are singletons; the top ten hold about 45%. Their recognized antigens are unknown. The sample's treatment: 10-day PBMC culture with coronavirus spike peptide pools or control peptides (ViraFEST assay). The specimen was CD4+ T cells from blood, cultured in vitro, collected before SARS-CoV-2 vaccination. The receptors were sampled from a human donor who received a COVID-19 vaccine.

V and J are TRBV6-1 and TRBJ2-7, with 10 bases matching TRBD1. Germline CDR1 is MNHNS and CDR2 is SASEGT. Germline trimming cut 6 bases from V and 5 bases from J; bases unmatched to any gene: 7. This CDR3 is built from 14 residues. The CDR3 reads CASSRQGAEDEQYF. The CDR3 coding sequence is TGTGCCAGCAGCCGACAGGGGGCTGAAGACGAGCAGTACTTC.

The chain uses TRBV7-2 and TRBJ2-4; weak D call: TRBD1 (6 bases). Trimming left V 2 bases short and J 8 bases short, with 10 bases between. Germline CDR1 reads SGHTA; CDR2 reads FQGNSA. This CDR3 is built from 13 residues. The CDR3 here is CASSLQPGDIQYF. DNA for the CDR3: TGTGCCAGCAGCTTACAGCCAGGGGACATTCAGTACTTC. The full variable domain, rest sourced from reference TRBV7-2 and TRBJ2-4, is GAGVSQSPSNKVTEKGKDVELRCDPISGHTALYWYRQSLGQGLEFLIYFQGNSAPDKSGLPSDRFSAERTGGSVSTLTIQRTQQEDSAVYLCASSLQPGDIQYFGAGTRLSVL.

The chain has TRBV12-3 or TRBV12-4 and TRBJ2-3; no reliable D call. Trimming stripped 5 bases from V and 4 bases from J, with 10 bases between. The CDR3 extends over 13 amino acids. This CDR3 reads CASSLLLSDTQYF. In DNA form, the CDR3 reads TGTGCCAGCAGTCTACTCCTTTCAGATACGCAGTATTTT.

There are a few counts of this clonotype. The CDR3 coding sequence is TGTGCCAGCAGTTACGGAGGAGCGGGGGACCACAATGAGCAGTTCTTC. It encodes CASSYGGAGDHNEQFF. The chain recombines TRBV6-5 with TRBJ2-1; 8 nucleotides match TRBD2. With V trimmed by 2 bases and J by 5 bases, 8 bases remained unmatched. The germline CDR1 and CDR2 sequences are MNHEY and SVGAGI. CDR3 size: 16 residues.

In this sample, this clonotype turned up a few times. The CDR3 coding sequence is TGTGCCAGCAGACCCGGACGGAGCCTTGACCACGAGCAGTACTTC. This sequence encodes CASRPGRSLDHEQYF. The chain couples TRBV6-1 to TRBJ2-7; D remains unclear. Trimming stripped 6 bases from V and 5 bases from J, with 20 bases between. CDR1 MNHNS and CDR2 SASEGT come from the germline V gene. This CDR3 is 15 amino acids long.

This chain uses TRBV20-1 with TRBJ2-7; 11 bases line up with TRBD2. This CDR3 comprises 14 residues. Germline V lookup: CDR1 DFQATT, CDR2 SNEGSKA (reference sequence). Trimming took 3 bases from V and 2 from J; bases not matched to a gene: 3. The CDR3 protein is CSARNSGGAYEQYF. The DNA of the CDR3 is TGCAGTGCTAGGAATAGCGGGGGGGCCTACGAGCAGTACTTC.

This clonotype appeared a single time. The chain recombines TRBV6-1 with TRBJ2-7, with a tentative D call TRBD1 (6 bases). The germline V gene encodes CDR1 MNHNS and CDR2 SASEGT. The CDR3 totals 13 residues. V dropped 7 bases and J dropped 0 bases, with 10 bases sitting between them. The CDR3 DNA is TGTGCCAGCAACCGGGACACCTCCTACGAGCAGTACTTC. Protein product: CASNRDTSYEQYF.

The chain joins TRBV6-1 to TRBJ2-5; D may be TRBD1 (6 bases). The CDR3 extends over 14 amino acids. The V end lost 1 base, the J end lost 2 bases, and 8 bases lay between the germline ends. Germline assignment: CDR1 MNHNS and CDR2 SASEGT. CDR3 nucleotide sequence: TGTGCCAGCAGTGAAGGTCAGGGGCAAGAGACCCAGTACTTC. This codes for CASSEGQGQETQYF.

As DNA, the CDR3 is TGTGCCAGCAGCTTGGACAGCGGGGAAGGGGGGAATACGCAGTATTTT. Protein: CASSLDSGEGGNTQYF. The rearrangement uses TRBV5-4 and TRBJ2-3; D may be TRBD2 (7 bases). V gave up 0 bases and J gave up 7 bases, with 18 bases separating them. Germline values: CDR1 SGHNT, CDR2 YYREEE (reference sequence). This CDR3 is 16 amino acids long. The full variable domain, completed using reference TRBV5-4 and TRBJ2-3, is ETGVTQSPTHLIKTRGQQVTLRCSSQSGHNTVSWYQQALGQGPQFIFQYYREEENGRGNFPPRFSGLQFPNYSSELNVNALELDDSALYLCASSLDSGEGGNTQYFGPGTRLTVL.

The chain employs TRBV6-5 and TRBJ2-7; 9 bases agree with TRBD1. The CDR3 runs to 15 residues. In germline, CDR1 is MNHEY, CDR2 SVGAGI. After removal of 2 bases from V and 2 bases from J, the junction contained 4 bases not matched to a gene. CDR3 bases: TGTGCCAGCAGTTACCGGGGACAGGGACCCTACGAGCAGTACTTC. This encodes CASSYRGQGPYEQYF.

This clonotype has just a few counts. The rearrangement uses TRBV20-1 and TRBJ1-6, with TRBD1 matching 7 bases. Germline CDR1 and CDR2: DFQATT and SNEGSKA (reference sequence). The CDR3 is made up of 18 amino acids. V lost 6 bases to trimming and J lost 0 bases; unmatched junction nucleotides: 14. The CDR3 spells CSARDSRGSSSYNSPLHF. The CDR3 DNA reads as TGCAGTGCCAGGGACAGTCGAGGGTCAAGCTCCTATAATTCACCCCTCCACTTT.

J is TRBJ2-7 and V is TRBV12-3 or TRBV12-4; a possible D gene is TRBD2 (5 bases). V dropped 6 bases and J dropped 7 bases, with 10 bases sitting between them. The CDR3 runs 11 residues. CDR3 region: CASRGAIEQYF. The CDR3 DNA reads TGTGCCAGCAGGGGAGCTATAGAGCAGTACTTC.

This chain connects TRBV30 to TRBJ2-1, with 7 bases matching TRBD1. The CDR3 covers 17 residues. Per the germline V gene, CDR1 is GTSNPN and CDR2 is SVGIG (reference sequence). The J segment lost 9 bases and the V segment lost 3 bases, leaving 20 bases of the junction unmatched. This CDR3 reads CAWSLAGTVDFGGEQFF. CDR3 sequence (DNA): TGTGCCTGGAGCCTCGCTGGGACAGTGGATTTTGGTGGTGAGCAGTTCTTC. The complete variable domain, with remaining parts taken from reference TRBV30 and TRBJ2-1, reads SQTIHQWPATLVQPVGSPLSLECTVEGTSNPNLYWYRQAAGRGLQLLFYSVGIGQISSEVPQNLSASRPQDRQFILSSKKLLLSDSGFYLCAWSLAGTVDFGGEQFFGPGTRLTVL.

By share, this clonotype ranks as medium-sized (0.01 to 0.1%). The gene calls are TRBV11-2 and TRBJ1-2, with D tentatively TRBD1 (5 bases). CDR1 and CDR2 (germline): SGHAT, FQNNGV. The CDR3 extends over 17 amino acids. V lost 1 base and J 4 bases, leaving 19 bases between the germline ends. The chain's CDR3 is CASSLVGQGRGGYGYTF. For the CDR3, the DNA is TGTGCCAGCAGCTTAGTGGGCCAGGGCCGCGGGGGCTATGGCTACACCTTC.

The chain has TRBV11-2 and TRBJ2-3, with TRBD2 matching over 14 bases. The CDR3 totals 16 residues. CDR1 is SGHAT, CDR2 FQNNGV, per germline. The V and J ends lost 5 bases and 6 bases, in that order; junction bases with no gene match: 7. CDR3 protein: CASSLGLAGGADTQYF. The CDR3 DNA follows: TGTGCCAGCAGCCTCGGACTAGCGGGGGGAGCGGATACGCAGTATTTT.

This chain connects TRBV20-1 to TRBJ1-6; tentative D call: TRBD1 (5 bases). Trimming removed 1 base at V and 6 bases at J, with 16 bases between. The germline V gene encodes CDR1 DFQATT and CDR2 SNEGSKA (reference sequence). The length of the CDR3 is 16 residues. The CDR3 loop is CSARATDTFSNSPLHF. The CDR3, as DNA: TGCAGTGCTAGAGCTACGGACACATTCAGTAATTCACCCCTCCACTTT.

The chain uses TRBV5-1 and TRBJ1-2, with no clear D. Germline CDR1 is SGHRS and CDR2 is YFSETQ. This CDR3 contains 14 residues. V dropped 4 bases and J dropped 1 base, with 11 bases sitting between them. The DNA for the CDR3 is TGCGCCAGCAGCCCCAGGACTTTTAACTATGGCTACACCTTC. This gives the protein CASSPRTFNYGYTF.

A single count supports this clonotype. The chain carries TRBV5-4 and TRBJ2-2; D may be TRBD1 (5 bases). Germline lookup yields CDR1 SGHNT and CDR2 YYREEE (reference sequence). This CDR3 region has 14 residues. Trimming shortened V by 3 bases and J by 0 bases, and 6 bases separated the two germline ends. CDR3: CASSSTANTGELFF. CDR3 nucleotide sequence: TGTGCCAGCAGCTCGACAGCGAACACCGGGGAGCTGTTTTTT.

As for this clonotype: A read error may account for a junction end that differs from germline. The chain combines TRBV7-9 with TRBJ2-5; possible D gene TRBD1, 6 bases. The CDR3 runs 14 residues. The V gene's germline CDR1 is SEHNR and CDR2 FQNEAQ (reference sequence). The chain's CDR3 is CASSGRQVQETLYF. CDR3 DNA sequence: TGTGCCAGCAGCGGCAGACAGGTCCAAGAGACCCTGTACTTC. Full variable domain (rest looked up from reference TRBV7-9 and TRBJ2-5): DTGVSQNPRHKITKRGQNVTFRCDPISEHNRLYWYRQTLGQGPEFLTYFQNEAQLEKSRLLSDRFSAERPKGSFSTLEIQRTEQGDSAMYLCASSGRQVQETLYFGPGTRLLVL.

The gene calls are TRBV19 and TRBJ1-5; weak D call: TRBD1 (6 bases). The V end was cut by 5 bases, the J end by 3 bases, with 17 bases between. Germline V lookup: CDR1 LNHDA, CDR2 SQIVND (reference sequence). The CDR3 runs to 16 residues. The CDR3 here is CASSEQGGEVNQPQHF. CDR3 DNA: TGTGCCAGTAGTGAACAGGGAGGGGAGGTCAATCAGCCCCAGCATTTT.

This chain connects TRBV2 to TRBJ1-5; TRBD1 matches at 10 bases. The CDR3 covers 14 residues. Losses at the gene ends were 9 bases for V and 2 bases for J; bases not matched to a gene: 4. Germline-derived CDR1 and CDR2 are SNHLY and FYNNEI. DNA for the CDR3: TGTGCCAGGTCCGGGACAGGGGGCAATCAGCCCCAGCATTTT. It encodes CARSGTGGNQPQHF.

The CDR3 DNA reads TGTGCCACCAGTGGGGACATCTCCTACGAGCAGTACTTC. It is translated as CATSGDISYEQYF. The chain couples TRBV24-1 to TRBJ2-7; weak D call: TRBD1 (6 bases). The CDR3 totals 13 residues. The V and J ends lost 5 bases and 0 bases respectively, with 7 bases between them. CDR1 KGHDR and CDR2 SFDVKD come from the germline V gene.

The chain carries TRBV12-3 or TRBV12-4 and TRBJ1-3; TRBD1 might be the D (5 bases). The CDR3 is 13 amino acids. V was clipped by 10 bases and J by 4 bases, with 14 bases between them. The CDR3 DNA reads TGTGCCACCGTCAAGGGGTCGGGAAACACCATATATTTT. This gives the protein CATVKGSGNTIYF.

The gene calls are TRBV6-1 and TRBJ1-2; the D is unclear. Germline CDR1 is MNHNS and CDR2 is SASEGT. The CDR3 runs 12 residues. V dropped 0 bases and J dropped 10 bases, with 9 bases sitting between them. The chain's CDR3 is CASSEAGGSYTF. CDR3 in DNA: TGTGCCAGCAGTGAAGCGGGTGGGTCCTACACCTTC.

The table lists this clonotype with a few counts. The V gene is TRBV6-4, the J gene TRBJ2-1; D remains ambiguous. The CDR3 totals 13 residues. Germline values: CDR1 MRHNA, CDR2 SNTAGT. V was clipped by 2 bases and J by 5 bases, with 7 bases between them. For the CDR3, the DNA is TGTGCCAGCAGTGACACTATGGACAATGAGCAGTTCTTC. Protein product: CASSDTMDNEQFF.

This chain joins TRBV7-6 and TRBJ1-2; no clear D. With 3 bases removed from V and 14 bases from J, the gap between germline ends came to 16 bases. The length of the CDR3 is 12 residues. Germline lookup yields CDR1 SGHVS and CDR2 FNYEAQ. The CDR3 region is CASSLVDEKSTF. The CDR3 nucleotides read TGTGCCAGCAGCTTGGTGGATGAGAAAAGTACCTTC.

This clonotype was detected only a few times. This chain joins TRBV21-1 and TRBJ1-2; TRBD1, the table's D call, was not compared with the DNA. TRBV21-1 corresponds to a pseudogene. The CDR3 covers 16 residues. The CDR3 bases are TGTGCCAGCAGCAAAGAGACAGGGGGCGCAAACTATGGCTACACCTTC. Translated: CASSKETGGANYGYTF.

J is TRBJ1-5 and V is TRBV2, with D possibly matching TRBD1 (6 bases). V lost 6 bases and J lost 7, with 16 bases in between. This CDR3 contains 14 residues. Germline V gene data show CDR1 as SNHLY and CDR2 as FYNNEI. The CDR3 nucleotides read TGTGCCAGCAGCCGCGGGGGGGCAAACCAGCCCCAGCATTTT. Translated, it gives CASSRGGANQPQHF. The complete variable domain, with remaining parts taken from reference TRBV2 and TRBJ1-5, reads EPEVTQTPSHQVTQMGQEVILRCVPISNHLYFYWYRQILGQKVEFLVSFYNNEISEKSEIFDDQFSVERPDGSNFTLKIRSTKLEDSAMYFCASSRGGANQPQHFGDGTRLSIL.

The CDR3 DNA follows: TGCGCCAGCAGTGAGTCGAGGGCCCGCGAGACCCAGTACTTC. Protein: CASSESRARETQYF. The V gene is TRBV10-2, the J gene TRBJ2-5; the D gene is possibly TRBD2 (5 bases). Germline V lookup: CDR1 WSHSY, CDR2 SAAADI. The germline V and J ends were trimmed by 0 bases and 5 bases, with 10 bases remaining between them. The CDR3 covers 14 residues.

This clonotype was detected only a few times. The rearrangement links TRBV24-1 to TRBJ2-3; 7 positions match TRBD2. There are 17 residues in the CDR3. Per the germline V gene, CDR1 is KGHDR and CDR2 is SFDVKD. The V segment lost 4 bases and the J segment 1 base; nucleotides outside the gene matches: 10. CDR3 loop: CATSDYGEGTRTDTQYF. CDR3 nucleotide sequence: TGTGCCACCAGTGACTACGGGGAGGGGACCCGCACAGATACGCAGTATTTT.

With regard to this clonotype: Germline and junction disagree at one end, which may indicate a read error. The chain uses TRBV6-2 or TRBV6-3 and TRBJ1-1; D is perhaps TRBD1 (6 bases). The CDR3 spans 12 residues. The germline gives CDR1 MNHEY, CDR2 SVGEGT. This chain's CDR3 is CASSYRDTEAFF. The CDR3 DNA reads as TGTGCCAGCAGTTACCGGGACACAGAAGCTTTCTTT.

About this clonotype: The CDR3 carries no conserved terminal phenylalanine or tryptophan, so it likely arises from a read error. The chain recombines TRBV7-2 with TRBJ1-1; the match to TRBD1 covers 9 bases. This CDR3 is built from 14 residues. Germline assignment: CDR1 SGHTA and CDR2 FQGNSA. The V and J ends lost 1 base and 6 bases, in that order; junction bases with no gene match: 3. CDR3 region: CASSLDRGLSEAFL. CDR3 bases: TGTGCCAGCAGCTTAGACAGGGGGCTGTCTGAAGCTTTCTTG.